This T cell receptor (beta chain) was observed in a study of T cell responses to AZD1222 COVID-19 vaccine. TCRdb's table, derived via immunoSEQ multiplex PCR, lists solely in-frame clones and lacks some. The table lists approximately 100,000 clones, roughly nine tenths of them singletons. Of note for this clone: Its specificity is not known.

Study results and limitations: Baseline testing showed seropositivity in only a handful of AZD1222 recipients. Distributed over spike, vaccine-associated CD4 TCRs predominated at 160-218 and 743-854. There were repertoire samples only from the period after the peak T cell response. Two doses of AZD1222 preceded a rise in Spike-specific TCR breadth and depth.

The CDR3 sequence is 15 residues long. Germline V gene sequence: CDR1 ENHRY, CDR2 SYGVKD. V was trimmed by 3 bases and J by 8 bases, leaving 17 bases between them. This clonotype originated in an adult who received the AZD1222 COVID-19 vaccine. The chain carries TRBV10-3 and TRBJ2-1; D is perhaps TRBD1 (5 bases). This sample comprised peripheral blood, obtained 28 days after the second AZD1222 dose. CDR3 sequence (DNA): TGTGCCATCAGTGAACCGGGCAAAAGGGGATATGAGCAGTTCTTC. Residues: CAISEPGKRGYEQFF.